One sample yielded the 31 T cell receptor beta chains listed below, sequenced in a study of blood T cell repertoires in COVID-19 (dated by TCRdb to 2020 to 2021). Receptor libraries were prepared by the immunoSEQ multiplex PCR assay. This immuneACCESS table, as held by TCRdb, lists in-frame sequences with V and J called but not all clones. Of the missing ones, under half trace to an unresolved V gene in checked studies; the others have no known cause. The sample contains around 130,000 clones, around 85% of them found a single time. The top ten constitute around 4.5% of the sample. Material: peripheral blood. These receptors were taken from a human donor in a cohort sampled during active COVID-19.

The V gene is TRBV19, the J gene TRBJ1-2; D is possibly TRBD1 (5 bases). Trimming left V 3 bases short and J 6 bases short, with 26 bases between. In germline, CDR1 is LNHDA, CDR2 SQIVND (reference sequence). The CDR3 runs to 18 residues. The CDR3 here is CASSISFQGVGSLHGYTF. The CDR3 bases are TGTGCCAGTAGTATTTCCTTCCAGGGTGTGGGAAGTCTCCATGGCTACACCTTC.

A few counts support this clone. The V and J genes are TRBV7-2 and TRBJ2-3; 14 bases agree with TRBD2. Looked up from germline, CDR1 is SGHTA and CDR2 is FQGNSA. This CDR3 is built from 16 residues. V dropped 5 bases and J dropped 6; count of bases not matched to a gene: 7. The CDR3 protein is CASSPGLAGGGDTQYF. CDR3 DNA: TGTGCCAGCAGCCCCGGACTAGCGGGGGGCGGGGATACGCAGTATTTT. Full variable domain (missing parts from reference TRBV7-2 and TRBJ2-3): GAGVSQSPSNKVTEKGKDVELRCDPISGHTALYWYRQSLGQGLEFLIYFQGNSAPDKSGLPSDRFSAERTGGSVSTLTIQRTQQEDSAVYLCASSPGLAGGGDTQYFGPGTRLTVL.

The V gene is TRBV6-5, the J gene TRBJ1-1, with TRBD1 matching 8 bases. Germline CDR1 is MNHEY and CDR2 is SVGAGI. This CDR3 has 11 amino acids. V lost 11 bases and J lost 11; bases outside the gene matches: 10. The chain's CDR3 is CAGGQGARAFF. CDR3 in DNA: TGTGCCGGGGGGCAGGGGGCGCGGGCTTTCTTT.

This sequence joins TRBV11-3 and TRBJ2-2, with TRBD2 identical over 11 bases. The V and J ends lost 5 bases and 3 bases, in that order; junction bases with no gene match: 2. This CDR3 has 15 residues. CDR1 and CDR2 (germline): SGHNT, YENEEA. The CDR3 region is CASSVAGGDTGELFF. As DNA, the CDR3 is TGTGCCAGCAGCGTAGCGGGGGGGGACACCGGGGAGCTGTTTTTT.

This chain joins TRBV27 and TRBJ2-1; the D gene is possibly TRBD2 (5 bases). The CDR3 has 12 amino acids. Germline V CDR1 and CDR2: MNHEY, SMNVEV (reference sequence). Trimming took off 5 bases at V and 9 bases at J, with 11 bases between the two ends. CDR3 sequence: CASSPWTGEQFF. For the CDR3, the DNA is TGTGCCAGCAGTCCTTGGACTGGTGAGCAGTTCTTC.

The genes are TRBV13 and TRBJ2-1; 9 nucleotides agree with TRBD2. The CDR3 covers 18 residues. V was pared by 5 bases and J by 8 bases, with 19 bases of the junction left unmatched. Germline V gene lookup returns CDR1 PRHDT and CDR2 FYEKMQ (reference sequence). The CDR3 here is CASSGGEIAGAVGDEQFF. The CDR3 coding sequence is TGTGCCAGCAGCGGAGGGGAGATAGCGGGGGCGGTCGGTGATGAGCAGTTCTTC.

CDR3 sequence reads: CASSYPGVGNSPLHF. DNA for the CDR3: TGTGCCAGCAGTTACCCAGGGGTGGGGAATTCACCCCTCCACTTT. The V gene is TRBV6-2 or TRBV6-3, the J gene TRBJ1-6, with D perhaps TRBD1 (6 bases). V lost 2 bases and J lost 7, with 12 bases in between. The CDR3 runs to 15 residues. Germline CDR1 MNHEY, CDR2 SVGEGT.

This clone has only one observation. This sequence joins TRBV19 and TRBJ2-5; 8 bases agree with TRBD2. Trimming took 5 bases from V and 7 from J; bases not matched to a gene: 6. CDR3 length: 13 amino acids. Looked up from germline, CDR1 is LNHDA and CDR2 is SQIVND (reference sequence). The chain's CDR3 is CASSSREGGTQYF. The CDR3 DNA sequence: TGTGCCAGTAGTTCCCGGGAGGGAGGGACCCAGTACTTC.

This rearrangement joins TRBV19 to TRBJ1-1; D is possibly TRBD1 (5 bases). Deletions cut 3 bases from V and 2 bases from J, with 16 bases between. The CDR3 spans 16 residues. Germline values: CDR1 LNHDA, CDR2 SQIVND (reference sequence). CDR3: CASSIPPLGRNTEAFF. The CDR3 DNA reads as TGTGCCAGTAGTATTCCTCCCCTGGGGCGTAACACTGAAGCTTTCTTT.

The V gene is TRBV2, the J gene TRBJ2-2, with a tentative D call TRBD1 (7 bases). Trimming left V 3 bases short and J 5 bases short, with 16 bases between. CDR1 and CDR2 (germline): SNHLY, FYNNEI. This CDR3 has 16 amino acids. The CDR3 loop is CASSEVGGGYTGELFF. CDR3 nucleotides: TGTGCCAGCAGTGAGGTTGGAGGGGGCTATACCGGGGAGCTGTTTTTT.

The genes are TRBV27 and TRBJ2-3; maybe TRBD2 (7 bases). This CDR3 has 14 amino acids. The germline V gene has CDR1 MNHEY and CDR2 SMNVEV (reference sequence). Trimming left V 6 bases short and J 1 base short, with 11 bases between. The CDR3 DNA sequence: TGTGCCAGCAGCGGGGGGCACCGCACAGATACGCAGTATTTT. It is translated as CASSGGHRTDTQYF.

This clone appeared once. The rearrangement joins TRBV6-5 to TRBJ1-1; tentatively, D is TRBD1 (6 bases). Germline values: CDR1 MNHEY, CDR2 SVGAGI. V shed 2 bases and J shed 1 base, with 11 bases lying between them. The CDR3 has 15 amino acids. CDR3: CASSYGGGPNTEAFF. CDR3 in DNA: TGTGCCAGCAGTTACGGCGGGGGCCCGAACACTGAAGCTTTCTTT.

Comments on this clone: Different DNA sequences within this sample yield the same CDR3. This chain uses TRBV4-3 with TRBJ2-7, with D possibly matching TRBD2 (6 bases). The V end was cut by 2 bases, the J end by 3 bases, with 17 bases between. Germline-derived CDR1 and CDR2 are LGHNA and YSLEER. The CDR3 is 16 residues long. CDR3 DNA: TGCGCCAGCAGCCAAATTTGGCTAGCGTTCCTCTACGAGCAGTACGTC. It is translated as CASSQIWLAFLYEQYV.

The chain links TRBV9 to TRBJ1-6; no firm D call. The germline gives CDR1 SGDLS, CDR2 YYNGEE. Trimming took off 0 bases at V and 7 bases at J, with 8 bases between the two ends. The CDR3 runs 14 residues. CDR3: CASSVGEANSPLHF. For the CDR3, the DNA is TGTGCCAGCAGCGTAGGAGAAGCCAATTCACCCCTCCACTTT.

The genes are TRBV18 and TRBJ2-1; 7 bases are a match to TRBD1. CDR1 is KGHSH, CDR2 LQKENI, per germline. V lost 0 bases, J lost 4 bases, and 3 bases stayed unmatched. The CDR3 loop spans 15 amino acids. As DNA, the CDR3 is TGTGCCAGCTCACCACCGATACAGGGGTACAATGAGCAGTTCTTC. Protein: CASSPPIQGYNEQFF.

The chain uses TRBV5-4 and TRBJ1-2; 9 nucleotides agree with TRBD1. Germline V CDR1 and CDR2: SGHNT, YYREEE (reference sequence). After removal of 4 bases from V and 7 bases from J, the junction contained 8 bases not matched to a gene. The CDR3 length is 14 residues. The chain's CDR3 is CASSRTGEFSGYTF. For the CDR3, the DNA is TGTGCCAGCAGCCGGACAGGGGAATTTAGTGGCTACACCTTC.

The chain couples TRBV5-6 to TRBJ1-6, with no clear D. The V gene lost 5 bases and the J gene lost 12 bases, with 15 bases spanning the gap. The CDR3 is made up of 13 amino acids. From germline, CDR1 is SGHDT and CDR2 YYEEEE. CDR3 loop: CASSLDATEPLHF. The DNA for the CDR3 is TGTGCCAGCAGTCTAGATGCAACGGAACCCCTCCACTTT.

The chain links TRBV3-1 (or the pseudogene TRBV3-2) to TRBJ1-3; no clear D. The V gene's germline CDR1 is LGHDT and CDR2 YNNKEL (reference sequence). This CDR3 contains 15 residues. Trimming took 0 bases from V and 6 from J, leaving 12 bases between them. CDR3 sequence: CASSQDPGVVNTIYF. CDR3 sequence (DNA): TGTGCCAGCAGCCAAGATCCCGGGGTAGTAAACACCATATATTTT.

The V call is TRBV18, the J call TRBJ2-7, with TRBD1 identical over 7 bases. The CDR3 is 15 residues long. J lost 4 bases, V lost 2 bases, and 8 bases had no gene match. CDR1 and CDR2 (germline): KGHSH, LQKENI. The CDR3 DNA reads TGTGCCAGCTCACCATCGACAGGGCTTCGGTACGAGCAGTACTTC. This encodes CASSPSTGLRYEQYF.

The rearrangement uses TRBV7-2 and TRBJ2-3; TRBD1 matches at 10 bases. CDR1 and CDR2 (germline): SGHTA, FQGNSA. This CDR3 is built from 15 residues. V shed 5 bases, J shed 4 bases, and the junction held 6 bases outside the gene matches. CDR3 DNA sequence: TGTGCCAGCAGCCTCGACAGGGGGCAGGCAGATACGCAGTATTTT. It specifies CASSLDRGQADTQYF.

The chain joins TRBV27 to TRBJ1-1; 8 positions agree with TRBD1. This CDR3 has 15 amino acids. With 5 bases clipped from V and 0 bases from J, the junction kept 5 bases outside the gene matches. Germline V gene sequence: CDR1 MNHEY, CDR2 SMNVEV (reference sequence). The CDR3 DNA reads TGTGCCAGCAGTCCTCAGGGGGCCCTGAACACTGAAGCTTTCTTT. Its protein is CASSPQGALNTEAFF.

This clone occurred many times. The V and J genes are TRBV7-2 and TRBJ1-1, with 7 bases that match TRBD1. V shed 5 bases and J 1 base; nucleotides not matched to a gene: 7. The germline V gene encodes CDR1 SGHTA and CDR2 FQGNSA. The CDR3 has 15 residues. The chain's CDR3 is CASSAPGQPNTEAFF. CDR3 coding DNA: TGTGCCAGCAGCGCCCCGGGACAGCCGAACACTGAAGCTTTCTTT.

This clone was seen more than once but under ten times. The V gene is TRBV6-1, the J gene TRBJ2-7, with D perhaps matching TRBD2 (7 bases). Trimming pared 5 bases from V and 0 bases from J, leaving 20 bases between. This CDR3 comprises 17 residues. CDR1 is MNHNS, CDR2 SASEGT, per germline. The CDR3 coding sequence is TGTGCCAGCAGTAAAGGAGGGGGGGCCGGAGCCTCCTACGAGCAGTACGTC. Encoded protein: CASSKGGGAGASYEQYV.

This chain connects TRBV5-1 to TRBJ2-3; maybe TRBD2 (6 bases). The CDR3 extends over 16 amino acids. Germline V gives CDR1 SGHRS, CDR2 YFSETQ. V lost 4 bases and J 0 bases, leaving 15 bases between the germline ends. The DNA for the CDR3 is TGCGCCAGCAGCACCCTGGCGGGGACTAGCACAGATACGCAGTATTTT. Protein sequence: CASSTLAGTSTDTQYF.

The rearrangement links TRBV29-1 to TRBJ1-1, with 10 positions matching TRBD1. Germline CDR1 SQVTM, CDR2 ANQGSEA. The J segment lost 3 bases and the V segment lost 6 bases, leaving 7 bases of the junction unmatched. This CDR3 has 14 amino acids. For the CDR3, the DNA is TGCAGCGTGAATGAGGACAGGGGGGACACTGAAGCTTTCTTT. This sequence encodes CSVNEDRGDTEAFF. Using reference TRBV29-1 and TRBJ1-1 for the parts outside the CDR3, the full variable domain is SAVISQKPSRDICQRGTSLTIQCQVDSQVTMMFWYRQQPGQSLTLIATANQGSEATYESGFVIDKFPISRPNLTFSTLTVSNMSPEDSSIYLCSVNEDRGDTEAFFGQGTRLTVV.

The chain joins TRBV30 to TRBJ1-2; 10 nucleotides match TRBD1. The CDR3 length is 14 residues. Germline V gene data show CDR1 as GTSNPN and CDR2 as SVGIG (reference sequence). With V trimmed by 3 bases and J by 4 bases, 5 bases remained unmatched. The CDR3 DNA sequence: TGTGCCTGGAGGACAGGGGGCCGGGGCTATGGCTACACCTTC. Amino acids: CAWRTGGRGYGYTF.

This clone was detected only once. This chain links TRBV4-3 with TRBJ2-7; D may be TRBD1 (6 bases). The V end lost 0 bases, the J end lost 2 bases, and 11 bases lay between the germline ends. The CDR3 consists of 15 residues. CDR1 is LGHNA, CDR2 YSLEER, per germline. CDR3 in amino acids: CASSQEEGDTYEQYV. Written as DNA, the CDR3 is TGCGCCAGCAGCCAAGAAGAGGGGGACACCTACGAGCAGTACGTC.

This clone was counted between two and nine times. The chain employs TRBV6-6 and TRBJ2-2; tentatively, D is TRBD1 (5 bases). Looked up from germline, CDR1 is MNHNY and CDR2 is SVGAGI (reference sequence). V lost 0 bases, J lost 9 bases, and 5 bases lay in between. The CDR3 loop spans 12 amino acids. This CDR3 reads CASSYSDRELFF. In DNA form, the CDR3 reads TGTGCCAGCAGTTACTCGGACAGGGAGCTGTTTTTT.

The chain combines TRBV30 with TRBJ1-6; D perhaps matches TRBD1 (5 bases). The germline CDR1 and CDR2 sequences are GTSNPN and SVGIG (reference sequence). V lost 3 bases to trimming and J lost 7 bases, with 13 bases between them. There are 14 residues in the CDR3. CDR3 nucleotide sequence: TGTGCCTGGAGGGGTCAGGGTGTGAATTCACCCCTCCACTTT. Its translation is CAWRGQGVNSPLHF.

The V gene is TRBV7-2, the J gene TRBJ1-5; no clear D gene. With 3 bases removed from V and 0 bases from J, the gap between germline ends came to 3 bases. The germline gives CDR1 SGHTA, CDR2 FQGNSA. The CDR3 consists of 13 residues. The CDR3 sequence: CASSFYSNQPQHF. CDR3 in DNA: TGTGCCAGCAGCTTTTATAGCAATCAGCCCCAGCATTTT.

This chain joins TRBV7-9 and TRBJ1-3; 9 nucleotides line up with TRBD1. CDR3 length: 12 residues. V dropped 7 bases and J dropped 14; count of bases not matched to a gene: 9. From germline, CDR1 is SEHNR and CDR2 FQNEAQ (reference sequence). Here the CDR3 reads CASTRDRESVYF. CDR3 DNA: TGTGCCAGCACCCGGGACAGGGAATCGGTATATTTT.